The clone carrying this T cell receptor (beta chain) was seen at least ten times. The antigen remains undetermined. This record comes from a study of CD8+CD57+ T cells in acquired aplastic anemia. Study-wide background: An average of 3.2 ug of DNA was obtained from sorted CD4+ and CD8+ cells.

Template material for TCR beta VDJ and CDR3 profiling consisted of genomic DNA. TCRdb ran MiXCR on the reads and lists one entry per CDR3 protein. The sample lists some 170,000 distinct CDR3 sequences, roughly 40% occurring once. Trimming removed 8 bases from V and 0 bases from J; junction bases left unmatched: 7. The CDR3 length is 15 residues. CDR1 is DFQATT and CDR2 is SNEGSKA in the germline V gene (reference sequence). Study-level points and caveats: No significant difference in CD8+ Simpson's diversity was found between patients and controls. Patients and controls shared some 29 CD8+ CDR3 sequences, which appeared highly expressed in patients and within their immunodominant clones.

Sequenced input: sorted CD4+, CD8+, or CD8+CD57+ T cells (not recorded which) from PBMCs. The chain is built from TRBV20-1 and TRBJ2-1; 10 nucleotides line up with TRBD2. This clonotype was obtained from a human donor in good health. DNA of the CDR3: TGCAGTTCAAGCGGGGGGGCCAGCTCCTACAATGAGCAGTTCTTC. Its translation is CSSSGGASSYNEQFF.